Listed below are T cell receptor beta chains from one sample, sequenced in a study of CD4 T cell repertoires in COVID-19. Method: immunoSEQ multiplex PCR; TCRdb's copy keeps in-frame clones and lacks some. The sample consists of over 20,000 clones, around 90% of them appearing once. The material sequenced was central memory CD4+ T cells from blood, taken before the COVID-19 pandemic. The receptor set was obtained from a human donor who had COVID-19. Both conserved end residues are part of each CDR3. Each record gives: V gene, clone size, D gene, J gene, CDR3 DNA, CDR3 protein. A D gene is named only where the DNA matches it firmly. Some rows mark clone size as missing; the rest say once, few, many or name a class of expanded clone.

>TRBV29-1|-|-|TRBJ1-5
TGCAGCGTTGAAAGGGGGGGGAGAGGGCAGCCCCAGCATTTT
CSVERGGRGQPQHF
>TRBV11-1|-|TRBD2|TRBJ2-3
TGTGCCAGCAGCTTACTTAGCGGGGGGGCGGAAGGAGATACGCAGTATTTT
CASSLLSGGAEGDTQYF
>TRBV2|few|TRBD2|TRBJ2-7
TGTGCCAGCAGTGGTCGGGGGGGAGACGAGCAGTACTTC
CASSGRGGDEQYF
>TRBV19|-|TRBD1|TRBJ1-5
TGTGCCAGTAGTAGACAGGGTAATCAGCCCCAGCATTTT
CASSRQGNQPQHF
>TRBV11-2|few|-|TRBJ2-7
TGTGCCAGCAGCCTAGGGACTTTCGCCTACGAGCAGTACTTC
CASSLGTFAYEQYF
>TRBV18|-|TRBD1|TRBJ2-5
TGTGCCAGCTCACCACCGAATAAGGGACAGCAAGAGACCCAGTACTTC
CASSPPNKGQQETQYF
>TRBV2|-|TRBD1|TRBJ1-5
TGTGCCAGCAGTGAAGCCGGGACAGGGTATCAGCCCCAGCATTTT
CASSEAGTGYQPQHF
>TRBV19|-|TRBD2|TRBJ2-1
TGTGCCAGTAGCCCTTCAGCGGGGGGGTACAATGAGCAGTTCTTC
CASSPSAGGYNEQFF
>TRBV19|-|TRBD2|TRBJ2-2
TGTGCCAGTACGAGGACTAGCGGGAGCCCCACGAACACCGGGGAGCTGTTTTTT
CASTRTSGSPTNTGELFF
>TRBV5-1|once|-|TRBJ1-6
TGCGCCAGCAACTGGGGCCCTAATTCACCCCTCCACTTT
CASNWGPNSPLHF
>TRBV5-6|-|TRBD2|TRBJ2-1
TGTGTCAGCAGCTTGGTCAGGGTAGCGGGATACAATGAGCAGTTCTTC
CVSSLVRVAGYNEQFF
>TRBV11-2|-|TRBD2|TRBJ2-1
TGTGCCAGCAGGGTGGGGGGGATCTCCTACAATGAGCAGTTCTTC
CASRVGGISYNEQFF
>TRBV5-1|-|-|TRBJ2-1
TGCGCCAGCAGCTTGGTCGGCGGGACCTCCTACAATGAGCAGTTCTTC
CASSLVGGTSYNEQFF
>TRBV4-2|-|-|TRBJ2-7
TGTGCCAGCAGCCAGACCCAGGGGCGAAGACACGAGCAGTACTTC
CASSQTQGRRHEQYF
>TRBV9|-|TRBD1|TRBJ1-3
TGTGCCAGCAGCGCGACAGGGGGAGAAACTGGAAACACCATATATTTT
CASSATGGETGNTIYF
>TRBV19|-|-|TRBJ1-1
TGTGCCAGTAGTATACAGGGTTGGACTGAAGCTTTCTTT
CASSIQGWTEAFF
>TRBV5-1|-|TRBD2|TRBJ2-1
TGCGCCAGCAGCTTGAGAGGACTAGCGTGGGATGAGCAGTTCTTC
CASSLRGLAWDEQFF
>TRBV7-2|-|-|TRBJ1-4
TGTGCCAGCAGCTTCGGGTTAACTAATGAAAAACTGTTTTTT
CASSFGLTNEKLFF
>TRBV30|-|-|TRBJ1-2
TGTGCCGCCTCCAAGGGAGGAGGCTACACCTTC
CAASKGGGYTF
>TRBV12-5|-|TRBD1|TRBJ2-2
TGTGCTAGTGGTCCCCCCCGGGACAGGGGTATCGGGGAGCTGTTTTTT
CASGPPRDRGIGELFF
>TRBV19|-|-|TRBJ2-3
TGTGCCACAGAGGAGGCCTTTGGCACAGATACGCAGTATTTT
CATEEAFGTDTQYF
>TRBV5-1|-|-|TRBJ1-1
TGCGCCAGCAGCTTGGCCAGTGGCACTGAAGCTTTCTTT
CASSLASGTEAFF
>TRBV29-1|-|TRBD2|TRBJ2-1
TGCAGCGTTGCAGGGAGGGTCGGTTACAATGAGCAGTTCTTC
CSVAGRVGYNEQFF
>TRBV7-7|-|-|TRBJ2-5
TGTGCCAGCAGCTTAGGTGGGGCAGGGGAGACCCAGTACTTC
CASSLGGAGETQYF
>TRBV6-1|few|TRBD2|TRBJ2-7
TGTGCCAGCAGTAGACTAGCGGGGCTCTACGAGCAGTACTTC
CASSRLAGLYEQYF
>TRBV28|-|TRBD1|TRBJ1-5
TGTGCCACCGACAGGGGGCCAACCAATCAGCCCCAGCATTTT
CATDRGPTNQPQHF
>TRBV27|-|TRBD1|TRBJ2-7
TGTGCCAGCAAGAGGACAGGAGCCTACGAGCAGTACTTC
CASKRTGAYEQYF
>TRBV6-7|-|TRBD1|TRBJ2-7
TGTGCCAGCAGTCGGATCCAGGGTAGGGACAGGGGGTTCTACGAGCAGTACTTC
CASSRIQGRDRGFYEQYF